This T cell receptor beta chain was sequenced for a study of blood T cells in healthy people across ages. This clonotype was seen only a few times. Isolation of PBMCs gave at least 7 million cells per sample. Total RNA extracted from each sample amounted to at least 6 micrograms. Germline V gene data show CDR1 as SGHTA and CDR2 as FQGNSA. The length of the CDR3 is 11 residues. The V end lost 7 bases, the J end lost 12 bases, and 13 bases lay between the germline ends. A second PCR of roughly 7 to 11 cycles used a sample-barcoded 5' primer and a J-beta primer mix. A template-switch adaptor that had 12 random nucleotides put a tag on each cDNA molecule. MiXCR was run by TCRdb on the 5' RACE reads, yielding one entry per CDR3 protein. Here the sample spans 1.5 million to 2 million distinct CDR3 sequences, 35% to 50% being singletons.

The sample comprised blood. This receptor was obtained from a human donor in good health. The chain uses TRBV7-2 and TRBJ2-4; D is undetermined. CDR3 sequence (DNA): TGTGCCAGCACTGGCGGTATCGATCAGTACTTC. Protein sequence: CASTGGIDQYF.